What follows are 8 T cell receptor beta chains derived from one specimen sequenced in a study of cytomegalovirus exposure and HLA in healthy donors. In the PCR, 60 Vbeta and 13 Jbeta primers were used. Here immunoSEQ multiplex PCR was the method, and the copy in TCRdb shows in-frame clones only, minus some. The sample records over 100,000 clones, about two thirds being singletons. The sample consisted of PBMCs. The receptors come from a woman between 35 and 50 years old in good health and CMV-seronegative.

This clone came up a few times. The CDR3 loop is CASSYRDRETEAFF. Written as DNA, the CDR3 is TGTGCCAGCAGTTACAGAGACAGGGAAACTGAAGCTTTCTTT. J is TRBJ1-1 and V is TRBV6-6; 7 bases map to TRBD1. The CDR3 covers 14 residues. Germline-derived CDR1 and CDR2 are MNHNY and SVGAGI (reference sequence). The V and J ends lost 2 bases and 5 bases, in that order; junction bases with no gene match: 5.

This chain uses TRBV19 with TRBJ2-6; D unresolved. CDR1 and CDR2 (germline): LNHDA, SQIVND (reference sequence). The CDR3 contains 14 residues. V was shortened by 2 bases and J by 2 bases, with 4 bases between the two germline ends. The CDR3 loop is CASSILPGANVLTF. DNA for the CDR3: TGTGCCAGTAGTATACTTCCTGGGGCCAACGTCCTGACTTTC.

CDR3 loop: CAWTTGQGHYNEQFF. The CDR3, as DNA: TGTGCCTGGACAACGGGACAGGGACACTACAATGAGCAGTTCTTC. The rearrangement uses TRBV30 and TRBJ2-1; 9 nucleotides match TRBD1. Trimming took 4 bases from V and 3 from J; bases not matched to a gene: 7. This CDR3 has 15 residues. Germline values: CDR1 GTSNPN, CDR2 SVGIG (reference sequence).

This clone showed up just a few times. This sequence joins TRBV6-5 and TRBJ2-7; the match to TRBD1 covers 7 bases. Germline values: CDR1 MNHEY, CDR2 SVGAGI. This CDR3 contains 14 residues. The V gene end was trimmed by 7 bases and the J gene end by 4 bases; junction bases not matched to a gene: 10. The CDR3: CASKTRDSPYEQYF. The CDR3 DNA follows: TGTGCCAGCAAGACCCGGGACAGCCCTTACGAGCAGTACTTC.

The V call is TRBV14, the J call TRBJ1-1, with D hard to call. V was clipped by 0 bases and J by 6 bases, with 11 bases between them. This CDR3 contains 14 residues. Germline V lookup: CDR1 SGHDN, CDR2 FVKESK. The CDR3 region is CASSQEIPTAEAFF. CDR3 nucleotides: TGTGCCAGCAGCCAAGAGATACCCACAGCTGAAGCTTTCTTT.

This clone occurred a few times. This rearrangement joins TRBV19 to TRBJ2-2; 8 bases fit TRBD1. Unmatched junction bases numbered 18, after V lost 8 bases and J lost 10 bases. Per the germline V gene, CDR1 is LNHDA and CDR2 is SQIVND (reference sequence). The CDR3 extends over 16 amino acids. The CDR3 region is CASAKNEQGVRAELFF. CDR3 coding DNA: TGTGCCAGTGCTAAGAACGAACAGGGGGTTCGGGCGGAGCTGTTTTTT.

This sequence joins TRBV9 and TRBJ1-1, with TRBD1 identical over 7 bases. The CDR3 contains 14 residues. Per germline, CDR1 SGDLS and CDR2 YYNGEE. V lost 4 bases and J lost 2; bases outside the gene matches: 5. The CDR3 nucleotides read TGTGCCAGCAGCTCAAGACAGGGTAACACTGAAGCTTTCTTT. It is translated as CASSSRQGNTEAFF.

The CDR3 DNA is TGTGCCAGCAGTGCTGGGGACAGGGACTACGAGCAGTACTTC. This encodes CASSAGDRDYEQYF. The chain combines TRBV6-1 with TRBJ2-7; TRBD1 matches 9 bases. The CDR3 contains 14 residues. Looked up from germline, CDR1 is MNHNS and CDR2 is SASEGT. J gave up 3 bases and V 4 bases, and 4 bases lay outside the gene matches.